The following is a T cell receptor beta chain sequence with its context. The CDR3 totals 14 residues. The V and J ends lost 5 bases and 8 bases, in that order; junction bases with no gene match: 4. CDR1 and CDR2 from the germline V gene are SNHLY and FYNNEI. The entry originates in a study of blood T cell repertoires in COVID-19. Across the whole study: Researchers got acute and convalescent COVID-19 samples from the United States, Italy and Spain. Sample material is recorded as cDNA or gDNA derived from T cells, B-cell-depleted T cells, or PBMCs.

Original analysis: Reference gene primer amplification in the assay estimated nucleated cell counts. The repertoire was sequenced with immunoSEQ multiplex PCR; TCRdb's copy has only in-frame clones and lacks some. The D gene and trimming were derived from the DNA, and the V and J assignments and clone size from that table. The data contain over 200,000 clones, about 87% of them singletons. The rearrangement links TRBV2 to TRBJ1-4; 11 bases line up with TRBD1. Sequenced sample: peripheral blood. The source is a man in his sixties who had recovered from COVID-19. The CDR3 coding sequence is TGTGCCAGCAGTCCGGACAGGGGGCGCGAAAAACTGTTTTTT. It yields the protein CASSPDRGREKLFF.